A single sample gave rise to the 25 T cell receptor beta chains below, sequenced in a study of somatic mutations in T cells in chronic GVHD. Sequencing used immunoSEQ multiplex PCR; TCRdb keeps in-frame clones, though not all of them. The sample consists of about 13,000 clones, roughly 80% of them appearing once. The sample consisted of Vbeta20-negative CD4+ T cells from blood. These receptors were taken from a male patient aged 50 or older with chronic graft-versus-host disease. The T cells may partly be graft donor cells.

V usage is TRBV30 and J usage is TRBJ2-5, with 9 nucleotides matching TRBD2. With V trimmed by 3 bases and J by 4 bases, 0 bases remained unmatched. Per the germline V gene, CDR1 is GTSNPN and CDR2 is SVGIG (reference sequence). The CDR3 is made up of 12 amino acids. The CDR3 reads CAWRTSGETQYF. As DNA, the CDR3 is TGTGCCTGGAGGACTAGCGGAGAGACCCAGTACTTC.

The gene calls are TRBV14 and TRBJ1-3; D might be TRBD1 (5 bases). CDR1 SGHDN and CDR2 FVKESK come from the germline V gene. The CDR3 loop spans 15 amino acids. The V gene lost 3 bases and the J gene lost 3 bases, with 12 bases spanning the gap. The DNA for the CDR3 is TGTGCCAGCAGCCATGTAAAGGGGTTTGGAAACACCATATATTTT. It is translated as CASSHVKGFGNTIYF.

This clone was seen only a few times. V is TRBV15 and J is TRBJ2-6, with TRBD1 as a possible D gene (5 bases). The germline V gene has CDR1 LNHNV and CDR2 YYDKDF (reference sequence). Between the trimmed V and J ends, which lost 3 bases and 0 bases, there was a span of 9 bases. CDR3 size: 16 residues. Here the CDR3 reads CATSRGQGSGANVLTF. The CDR3 nucleotides read TGTGCCACCAGCAGGGGCCAGGGCTCTGGGGCCAACGTCCTGACTTTC.

This sequence joins TRBV27 and TRBJ2-7; the match to TRBD2 covers 11 bases. Per the germline V gene, CDR1 is MNHEY and CDR2 is SMNVEV (reference sequence). V gave up 5 bases and J gave up 2 bases; unmatched junction bases: 5. This CDR3 contains 15 residues. The CDR3 protein is CASSRLAGTPYEQYF. CDR3 nucleotides: TGTGCCAGCAGTCGACTAGCGGGGACCCCCTACGAGCAGTACTTC.

This clone was observed a handful of times. The chain uses TRBV6-5 and TRBJ1-3; tentative D call: TRBD1 (5 bases). V lost 7 bases, J lost 0 bases, and 13 bases lay in between. This CDR3 has 15 residues. Per germline, CDR1 MNHEY and CDR2 SVGAGI. CDR3 nucleotides: TGTGCCAGCATGCGGGACGTGTACTCTGGAAACACCATATATTTT. Encoded protein: CASMRDVYSGNTIYF.

This clone was picked up a small number of times. The chain carries TRBV27 and TRBJ2-2; 7 nucleotides agree with TRBD1. The V segment lost 5 bases and the J segment 4 bases; nucleotides outside the gene matches: 1. This CDR3 is 13 amino acids long. Germline CDR1 MNHEY, CDR2 SMNVEV (reference sequence). CDR3 nucleotide sequence: TGTGCCAGCAGTAGACAGGGCACCGGGGAGCTGTTTTTT. This encodes CASSRQGTGELFF.

This rearrangement joins TRBV6-1 to TRBJ1-4; a weak D match, TRBD1 (5 bases). The length of the CDR3 is 14 residues. Germline V gives CDR1 MNHNS, CDR2 SASEGT. V gave up 4 bases and J gave up 3 bases, with 9 bases separating them. The CDR3 spells CASSGQYSNEKLFF. CDR3 sequence (DNA): TGTGCCAGCAGTGGACAGTACTCTAATGAAAAACTGTTTTTT.

V gene TRBV19 combines with J gene TRBJ2-3; 11 positions agree with TRBD2. The V gene end was trimmed by 3 bases and the J gene end by 4 bases; junction bases not matched to a gene: 3. Per the germline V gene, CDR1 is LNHDA and CDR2 is SQIVND (reference sequence). CDR3 length equals 15 residues. As DNA, the CDR3 is TGTGCCAGTAGTATGACTAGCGGGAATTCAGATACGCAGTATTTT. Its protein product is CASSMTSGNSDTQYF. Drawing the rest from reference TRBV19 and TRBJ2-3, the complete variable domain is DGGITQSPKYLFRKEGQNVTLSCEQNLNHDAMYWYRQDPGQGLRLIYYSQIVNDFQKGDIAEGYSVSREKKESFPLTVTSAQKNPTAFYLCASSMTSGNSDTQYFGPGTRLTVL.

V and J are TRBV29-1 and TRBJ2-7; TRBD2 might be the D (6 bases). Germline values: CDR1 SQVTM, CDR2 ANQGSEA. V dropped 0 bases and J dropped 7 bases, with 13 bases sitting between them. This CDR3 spans 13 amino acids. The CDR3 protein is CSVEDLAGNEQYF. As DNA, the CDR3 is TGCAGCGTTGAAGATCTGGCGGGAAATGAGCAGTACTTC.

The genes are TRBV28 and TRBJ1-5; a weak D match, TRBD1 (5 bases). Per the germline V gene, CDR1 is MDHEN and CDR2 is SYDVKM. Deletions cut 6 bases from V and 7 bases from J, with 16 bases between. CDR3 size: 14 residues. The DNA of the CDR3 is TGTGCCAGCAGGGGGGTGGGAGGCCCCCAGCCCCAGCATTTT. Amino acids: CASRGVGGPQPQHF.

This chain uses TRBV2 with TRBJ1-6; 11 bases fit TRBD1. This CDR3 comprises 17 residues. Germline V lookup: CDR1 SNHLY, CDR2 FYNNEI. V shed 4 bases, J shed 8 bases, and the junction held 10 bases outside the gene matches. CDR3 loop: CASSGLLGQGADSPLHF. CDR3 DNA: TGTGCCAGCAGTGGGCTACTCGGACAGGGGGCTGATTCACCCCTCCACTTT.

The gene calls are TRBV5-5 and TRBJ2-2; a weak D match, TRBD1 (5 bases). Germline CDR1 is SGHKS and CDR2 is YYEKEE (reference sequence). V shed 6 bases and J shed 6 bases, with 15 bases lying between them. The CDR3 spans 14 residues. CDR3 DNA: TGTGCCAGCACTCGAGCAGGGTGGGCCGGGGAGCTGTTTTTT. Its translation is CASTRAGWAGELFF.

Comments on this clone: Within the sample, other DNA sequences also encode this same CDR3. The chain recombines TRBV7-2 with TRBJ2-7, with 7 bases identical to TRBD2. CDR3 length: 16 amino acids. The germline V gene has CDR1 SGHTA and CDR2 FQGNSA. V lost 1 base to trimming and J lost 0 bases; unmatched junction nucleotides: 6. CDR3 coding DNA: TGTGCCAGCAGCTTAGAAGGGGCTAGCGGCTCCTACGAGCAGTACTTC. Its protein is CASSLEGASGSYEQYF.

The rearrangement links TRBV19 to TRBJ1-5, with D maybe TRBD1 (6 bases). Per the germline V gene, CDR1 is LNHDA and CDR2 is SQIVND (reference sequence). V dropped 5 bases and J dropped 4 bases, with 12 bases sitting between them. This CDR3 contains 14 residues. CDR3 bases: TGTGCCAGTAGTTTGGGGGCGGCTAATCAGCCCCAGCATTTT. Protein sequence: CASSLGAANQPQHF.

Only one count was recorded for this clone. The rearrangement joins TRBV7-3 to TRBJ1-1; D is perhaps TRBD1 (5 bases). The V gene's germline CDR1 is SGHTA and CDR2 FQGTGA. The CDR3 consists of 15 residues. Trimming took 6 bases from V and 4 from J, leaving 18 bases between them. The CDR3 protein is CASRDTSLGGTEAFF. The CDR3 coding sequence is TGTGCCAGCAGGGACACCTCTCTCGGGGGCACTGAAGCTTTCTTT.

The chain is built from TRBV7-2 and TRBJ2-1; 9 bases line up with TRBD2. J was trimmed by 7 bases and V by 1 base; bases with no gene match: 11. Germline CDR1 and CDR2: SGHTA and FQGNSA. There are 17 residues in the CDR3. This CDR3 reads CASSLGLGTSRRNEQFF. In DNA form, the CDR3 reads TGTGCCAGCAGCTTAGGGTTGGGGACTAGCCGGAGGAATGAGCAGTTCTTC.

This clone occurred a few times. The V gene is TRBV5-4, the J gene TRBJ1-1; D gene ambiguous. This CDR3 comprises 12 residues. Germline loops: CDR1 SGHNT, CDR2 YYREEE (reference sequence). The V end lost 4 bases, the J end lost 10 bases, and 14 bases lay between the germline ends. The chain's CDR3 is CASSPWEGRAFF. For the CDR3, the DNA is TGTGCCAGCAGCCCCTGGGAGGGCCGAGCTTTCTTT.

This sequence joins TRBV19 and TRBJ1-5; 9 nucleotides align to TRBD1. V dropped 7 bases and J dropped 3; count of bases not matched to a gene: 10. Germline V gene lookup returns CDR1 LNHDA and CDR2 SQIVND (reference sequence). The CDR3 has 16 amino acids. CDR3 DNA sequence: TGTGCCAGTATCCCCCGGACAGGGGCCTTCAATCAGCCCCAGCATTTT. This gives the protein CASIPRTGAFNQPQHF.

In the case of this clone: The junction differs from germline at one of its ends, possibly a read error. This sequence joins TRBV29-1 and TRBJ1-1; tentatively, D is TRBD1 (6 bases). The V gene's germline CDR1 is SQVTM and CDR2 ANQGSEA. There are 14 residues in the CDR3. The CDR3 here is CSVLRGGANAEAFF. The CDR3 region has the DNA TGCAGCGTCCTGAGGGGGGGGGCGAACGCTGAAGCTTTCTTT.

Comments on this clone: An end of the junction differs from the germline gene, which may be a read error. The gene calls are TRBV29-1 and TRBJ2-1, with 8 bases fitting TRBD1. The germline CDR1 and CDR2 sequences are SQVTM and ANQGSEA. The CDR3 is 11 amino acids. CDR3 nucleotide sequence: TGCAGCGTTGAAGGCGGACAGGGTGGTGTCTTC. Its translation: CSVEGGQGGVF.

The chain is built from TRBV5-4 and TRBJ1-2, with 7 nucleotides matching TRBD1. The germline V gene encodes CDR1 SGHNT and CDR2 YYREEE (reference sequence). The CDR3 contains 14 residues. J was trimmed by 8 bases and V by 4 bases; bases with no gene match: 11. The CDR3 protein is CASSIRQGDLGYTF. The CDR3 DNA sequence: TGTGCCAGCAGCATCCGTCAGGGGGATCTGGGCTACACCTTC.

The chain recombines TRBV7-9 with TRBJ2-5; 8 bases align to TRBD2. The CDR3 spans 15 residues. Germline CDR1 is SEHNR and CDR2 is FQNEAQ (reference sequence). J was trimmed by 3 bases and V by 1 base; bases with no gene match: 4. CDR3 sequence reads: CASSLGGLEEETQYF. DNA for the CDR3: TGTGCCAGCAGCTTAGGGGGACTAGAAGAAGAGACCCAGTACTTC.

The rearrangement uses TRBV7-9 and TRBJ1-2; no reliable D call. The V end was cut by 2 bases, the J end by 8 bases, with 12 bases between. CDR1 and CDR2 (germline): SEHNR, FQNEAQ (reference sequence). CDR3 length: 13 amino acids. CDR3 DNA: TGTGCCAGCAGCTTAATTGAGGCCGGGGGCTACACCTTC. Its translation is CASSLIEAGGYTF.

J is TRBJ2-3 and V is TRBV18, with 7 bases matching TRBD2. The CDR3 has 16 residues. With 3 bases clipped from V and 1 base from J, the junction kept 7 bases outside the gene matches. The germline V gene has CDR1 KGHSH and CDR2 LQKENI. In DNA form, the CDR3 reads TGTGCCAGCTCACCTTTTTCTCGGGGGGGCACAGATACGCAGTATTTT. This sequence encodes CASSPFSRGGTDTQYF.

The gene calls are TRBV2 and TRBJ2-7; 7 bases are a match to TRBD2. CDR3 size: 13 residues. The ends lost 7 bases at V and 1 base at J; junction bases unmatched: 4. The germline V gene encodes CDR1 SNHLY and CDR2 FYNNEI. Here the CDR3 DNA reads TGTGCCAGCAATAGGGGAGGGTCCTACGAGCAGTACTTC. It translates to CASNRGGSYEQYF. Full variable domain (outside the CDR3, taken from reference TRBV2 and TRBJ2-7): EPEVTQTPSHQVTQMGQEVILRCVPISNHLYFYWYRQILGQKVEFLVSFYNNEISEKSEIFDDQFSVERPDGSNFTLKIRSTKLEDSAMYFCASNRGGSYEQYFGPGTRLTVT.